Listed below are T cell receptor beta chains from one sample, sequenced in a study of T-cell memory formation after mild COVID-19. TCRdb re-derived calls from the 5' RACE reads in MiXCR, one entry per CDR3 protein. The data show about 340,000 distinct CDR3 sequences, approximately 15% seen once. The sequencing input was PBMCs or a T cell subset sorted from them (not recorded which). These receptors all come from a man aged 18 to 29 who had mild COVID-19 (a few samples of this study predate the infection). Cell type and time point are not known. Each CDR3 is given without its conserved first and last residue.

TRBV12-3/TRBV12-4,ASTRQGDSPLH
TRBV7-2,ASSLGQGRNEQF
TRBV19,ASSIHGQGPSTDTQY
TRBV20-1,SGLAGVETQY
TRBV27,ASSSTRQPNEQF
TRBV7-2,ASSLGLQGENIQY
TRBV6-2/TRBV6-3,ASSYSGGTQPQH
TRBV6-1,ASGTPATNEQF
TRBV11-2,ASSPSQGTGELF
TRBV5-1,ASRVATSTDTQY
TRBV9,ASSAGPGSGNTIY
TRBV7-6,ASSSPRGQGNEQF
TRBV30,AWSVNGGSYNEQF
TRBV30,AWVFNEKLF
TRBV6-5,ASRQAGGQPY
TRBV6-5,ASSRPRDYGYT
TRBV4-1,ASSQDAEQY
TRBV5-1,ASSFDETQY
TRBV4-3,ASSQEGTAAETQY
TRBV10-3,AISAQIDNQPQH
TRBV28,ASSLSLYYGYT
TRBV5-1,ASSTLPGQGETQY
TRBV6-5,ASSLSDSLKGYT
TRBV10-3,AISVGGTGELF
TRBV6-5,ASRRWGTTNEKLF
TRBV28,ASSLAAARAEAF
TRBV5-1,ASSLAGRGNQPQH
TRBV5-8,ASSWGAGTGLAEQY
TRBV2,ATGLLYEQY
TRBV20-1,SATWGTYSGNTIY
TRBV20-1,RAEGEDYGYT
TRBV20-1,SARSGTYEQY
TRBV10-3,AISESTENQPQH
TRBV27,ASSPIGLGRELF
TRBV5-1,ASSLSRDATDTQY
TRBV5-1,ASSYVAGSRGYT
TRBV12-3/TRBV12-4,ASSLAVVEQF
TRBV20-1,SARGSVGDTQY
TRBV24-1,ATSDLRAPTDTQY
TRBV11-2,ASSETGANEKLF
TRBV27,ASRTGLRSPLH
TRBV12-3/TRBV12-4,ASITKTSGGPSTGELF
TRBV4-2,ASSQDSTSGSDTQY
TRBV7-8,ASSGRARLGTQY
TRBV4-3,ASSHRISGANVLT
TRBV4-2,ASSQGGGAFTGELF
TRBV6-2/TRBV6-3,ASRIAGAADTQY
TRBV28,ASSLYRGVTDTQY
TRBV7-2,ASSLGGSTKNIQY
TRBV7-8,ASSLAFGGQRRRETQY
TRBV25-1,ASSEYMGGNNIY
TRBV7-9,ASSKRGGGQETQY
TRBV5-6,ASSLDRRGGPLHEQY
TRBV4-3,ASSQLAGGYEQY
TRBV6-1,ASSEAGLGSGANVLT